Reported below is one TCR beta chain. The antigen is undetermined. The data belong to a study of cytomegalovirus exposure and HLA in healthy donors. Whole-study findings and limits: An analysis that came later showed most CMV-associated TCR beta chains appearing HLA-restricted. The analysis excluded some indistinguishable V segments, including TRBV6-2 and TRBV6-3.

Primers for the PCR totalled 60 Vbeta and 13 Jbeta. Clones were sequenced by immunoSEQ multiplex PCR, and TCRdb holds only the in-frame ones, with some missing. Altogether approximately 100,000 clones are present, almost 80% being singletons, with the ten largest covering about 5.3%. Germline CDR1 is LNHDA and CDR2 is SQIVND (reference sequence). The ends were cut back, 4 bases at V and 4 bases at J, with 13 bases in the middle. CDR3 length: 14 residues. The V gene is TRBV19, the J gene TRBJ1-2, with D possibly being TRBD1 (5 bases). This receptor was taken from a man aged 55 to 70 in good health and CMV-seropositive. Sequencing was performed on PBMCs. CDR3 amino acids: CASSTTGFPYGYTF. The CDR3 DNA is TGTGCCAGTAGTACCACAGGATTCCCCTATGGCTACACCTTC.